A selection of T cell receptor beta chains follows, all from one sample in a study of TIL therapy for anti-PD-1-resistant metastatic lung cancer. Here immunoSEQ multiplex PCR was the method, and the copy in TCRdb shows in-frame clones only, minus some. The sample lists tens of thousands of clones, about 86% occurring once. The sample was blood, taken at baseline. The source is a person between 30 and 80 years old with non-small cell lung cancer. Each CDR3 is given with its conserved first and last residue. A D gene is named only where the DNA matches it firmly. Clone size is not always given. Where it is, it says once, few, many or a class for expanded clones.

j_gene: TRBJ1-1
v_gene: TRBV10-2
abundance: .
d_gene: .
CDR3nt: TGCGCCAGCTCTCTCGCAGGGGACTCGGTGAACACTGAAGCTTTCTTT
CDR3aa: CASSLAGDSVNTEAFF

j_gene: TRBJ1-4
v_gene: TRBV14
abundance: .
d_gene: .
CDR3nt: TGTGCCAGCAGCCCCCGAGCTAGAGGTGAAAAACTGTTTTTT
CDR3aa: CASSPRARGEKLFF

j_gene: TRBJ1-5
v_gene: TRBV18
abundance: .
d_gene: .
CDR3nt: TGTGCCAGCTCACGCGACAGAGATCAGCCCCAGCATTTT
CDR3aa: CASSRDRDQPQHF

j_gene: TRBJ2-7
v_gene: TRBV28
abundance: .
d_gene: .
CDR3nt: TGTGCCAGCAGTTTATGGACTCCGAGCTCCTACGAGCAGTACTTC
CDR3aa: CASSLWTPSSYEQYF

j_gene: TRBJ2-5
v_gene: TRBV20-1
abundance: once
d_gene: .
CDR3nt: TGCAGTGCAAGAGGGGCAGAGACCCAGTACTTC
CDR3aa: CSARGAETQYF

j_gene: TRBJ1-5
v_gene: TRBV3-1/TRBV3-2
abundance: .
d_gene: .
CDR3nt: TGTGCCAGCAGTCGTGGAAATCAGCCCCAGCATTTT
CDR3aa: CASSRGNQPQHF

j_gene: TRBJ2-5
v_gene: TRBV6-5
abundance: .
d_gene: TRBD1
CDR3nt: TGTGCCAGCAGTTACCGAAATCAGGGGGCCCAAGAGACCCAGTACTTC
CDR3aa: CASSYRNQGAQETQYF

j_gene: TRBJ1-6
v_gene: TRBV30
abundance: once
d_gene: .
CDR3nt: TGTGCCTGGAGGGAACAGGGAAAGGGCTCCTATAATTCACCCCTCCACTTT
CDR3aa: CAWREQGKGSYNSPLHF

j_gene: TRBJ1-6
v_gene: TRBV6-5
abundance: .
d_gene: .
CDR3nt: TGTGCCAGCAGCCGCGGGGAGTCCTATAATTCACCCCTCCACTTT
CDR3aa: CASSRGESYNSPLHF

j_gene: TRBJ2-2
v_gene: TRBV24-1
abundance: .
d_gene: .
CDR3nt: TGTGCCACCAGTGATTTCCTCAACTCGAACACCGGGGAGCTGTTTTTT
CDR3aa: CATSDFLNSNTGELFF

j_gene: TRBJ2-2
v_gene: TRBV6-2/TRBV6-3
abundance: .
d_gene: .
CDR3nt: TGTGCCAGCAGTTACCGCTATACCGGGGAGCTGTTTTTT
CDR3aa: CASSYRYTGELFF

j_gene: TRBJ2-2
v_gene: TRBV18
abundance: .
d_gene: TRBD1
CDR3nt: TGTGCCAGCTCACCAGGGACAGGGCACACCGGGGAGCTGTTTTTT
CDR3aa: CASSPGTGHTGELFF

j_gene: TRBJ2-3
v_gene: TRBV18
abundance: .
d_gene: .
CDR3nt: TGTGCCAGCTCACCACCCGGTCTGGCTAGCACAGATACGCAGTATTTT
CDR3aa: CASSPPGLASTDTQYF

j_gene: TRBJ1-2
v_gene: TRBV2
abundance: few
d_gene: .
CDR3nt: TGTGCCAGCAGTCCCGGGACACCGAACTATGGCTACACCTTC
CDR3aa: CASSPGTPNYGYTF

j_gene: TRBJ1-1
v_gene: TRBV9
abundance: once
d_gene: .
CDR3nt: TGTGCCAGCAGCGTAGTAGTGGGGACTGAAGCTTTCTTT
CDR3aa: CASSVVVGTEAFF